This T cell receptor beta chain was sequenced for a study of CD8 T cells in Susac syndrome. CDR1 and CDR2 from the germline V gene are SGHTA and FQGTGA. CDR3 length: 18 amino acids. Trimming removed 5 bases from V and 0 bases from J; junction bases left unmatched: 13. cDNA came from about 0.5 to 1 ug RNA primed by random hexamers. The method of amplification for TCR beta CDR3 was immunoSEQ multiplex PCR, covering 54 Vbeta and 13 Jbeta. TCRdb re-derived calls from the immunoSEQ multiplex PCR reads in MiXCR, one entry per CDR3 protein. This sample has about 160,000 distinct CDR3 sequences, with approximately 93% found just once. The multiple sclerosis control cohort comprised treatment-naive individuals presenting with stable or active relapsing-remitting disease. Isolation of CD8+ and CD4+ T cells was performed negatively, whereas enrichment of TEMRA cells was done by FACS.

V and J are TRBV7-3 and TRBJ2-1; the match to TRBD2 covers 7 bases. The source of this sequence is a human donor with multiple sclerosis. The sequenced material came from CD4+ T cells from PBMCs. CDR3 residues: CASSRGLAVPGSYNEQFF. The DNA of the CDR3 is TGTGCCAGCAGCCGCGGGCTAGCGGTTCCGGGCTCCTACAATGAGCAGTTCTTC.